The 25 T cell receptor beta chains given below trace back to one sample, sequenced in a study of shared clonotypes between healthy human individuals. Clones were sequenced by immunoSEQ multiplex PCR, and TCRdb holds only the in-frame ones, with some missing. Counted here are about 2.4 million clones, approximately 94% occurring once; the ten biggest clones make up approximately 0.36%. The sequencing input was naive CD4+ T cells from PBMCs. Subset reported: CD45RA+ positively selected. The receptors stem from a man between 18 and 29 years old in good health. Some clones in this sample may be carry-over from other donors' samples.

This clone occurred once. The V call is TRBV6-6, the J call TRBJ1-2, with a possible D match to TRBD1 (6 bases). CDR3 length equals 16 residues. Germline values: CDR1 MNHNY, CDR2 SVGAGI (reference sequence). The V gene lost 0 bases and the J gene lost 0 bases, with 11 bases spanning the gap. CDR3 DNA: TGTGCCAGCAGTTACTCGACCGGACAGACTAACTATGGCTACACCTTC. Translation gives CASSYSTGQTNYGYTF.

The rearrangement links TRBV19 to TRBJ2-7; TRBD1 matches at 8 bases. CDR3 length equals 16 residues. Germline trimming cut 4 bases from V and 6 bases from J; bases unmatched to any gene: 14. The germline V gene has CDR1 LNHDA and CDR2 SQIVND (reference sequence). DNA for the CDR3: TGTGCCAGTAGTAGCGGGACAGGCCGCCTGTTGGGCGAGCAGTACTTC. Protein sequence: CASSSGTGRLLGEQYF. The variable domain in full, with the rest retrieved from reference TRBV19 and TRBJ2-7, is DGGITQSPKYLFRKEGQNVTLSCEQNLNHDAMYWYRQDPGQGLRLIYYSQIVNDFQKGDIAEGYSVSREKKESFPLTVTSAQKNPTAFYLCASSSGTGRLLGEQYFGPGTRLTVT.

As regards this clone: This sample also contains other DNA sequences that code for the same CDR3. This chain uses TRBV28 with TRBJ1-5, with D possibly TRBD1 on 6 matching bases. The CDR3 contains 14 residues. The V gene's germline CDR1 is MDHEN and CDR2 SYDVKM. V was trimmed by 6 bases and J by 4 bases, leaving 13 bases between them. This CDR3 reads CASSINRGNQPQHF. The CDR3 DNA sequence: TGTGCCAGCAGCATAAATAGGGGGAATCAGCCCCAGCATTTT.

The chain has TRBV7-9 and TRBJ2-7; 10 bases agree with TRBD2. Germline-derived CDR1 and CDR2 are SEHNR and FQNEAQ (reference sequence). CDR3 length equals 14 residues. V was pared by 5 bases and J by 6 bases, with 7 bases of the junction left unmatched. CDR3 sequence: CASSVTSGTSEQYF. CDR3 in DNA: TGTGCCAGCAGCGTTACTAGCGGGACTTCCGAGCAGTACTTC.

The sample holds one count of this clone. The chain is built from TRBV5-6 and TRBJ2-7; 7 bases match TRBD2. This CDR3 is 13 amino acids long. V lost 3 bases and J lost 4; bases outside the gene matches: 4. CDR1 is SGHDT and CDR2 is YYEEEE in the germline V gene. CDR3 DNA sequence: TGTGCCAGCAGCTCGGGGAGGGCGTACGAGCAGTACTTC. Encoded protein: CASSSGRAYEQYF.

This sequence joins TRBV10-2 and TRBJ2-2; no definite D call. The CDR3 is 15 residues long. V gave up 4 bases and J gave up 0 bases, with 9 bases separating them. CDR1 WSHSY and CDR2 SAAADI come from the germline V gene. The CDR3 loop is CASSAWTANTGELFF. The CDR3 DNA sequence: TGCGCCAGCAGTGCGTGGACCGCGAACACCGGGGAGCTGTTTTTT.

The V gene is TRBV7-9, the J gene TRBJ2-1, with 12 bases lining up with TRBD2. This CDR3 comprises 18 residues. V trimming: 6 bases; J trimming: 1 base; junction bases outside the gene matches: 10. From germline, CDR1 is SEHNR and CDR2 FQNEAQ (reference sequence). CDR3 residues: CASSSTSGRSRSYNEQFF. DNA of the CDR3: TGTGCCAGCAGTTCTACTAGCGGGAGGTCCCGGTCCTACAATGAGCAGTTCTTC.

CDR3 sequence reads: CASRSSRDASNEQFF. Here the CDR3 DNA reads TGTGCCAGCAGGAGCTCCAGGGACGCCAGTAATGAGCAGTTCTTC. The chain recombines TRBV28 with TRBJ2-1, with D perhaps matching TRBD1 or TRBD2 (5 bases each). Germline lookup yields CDR1 MDHEN and CDR2 SYDVKM. The length of the CDR3 is 15 residues. V was pared by 6 bases and J by 7 bases, with 19 bases between.

The V and J genes are TRBV30 and TRBJ2-5, with TRBD2 matching 7 bases. Germline V CDR1 and CDR2: GTSNPN, SVGIG (reference sequence). The CDR3 length is 15 residues. J gave up 4 bases and V 3 bases, and 11 bases lay outside the gene matches. The CDR3 bases are TGTGCCTGGAGCACGGGGGGTCCGCCGGCAGAGACCCAGTACTTC. Amino acid sequence: CAWSTGGPPAETQYF.

The chain couples TRBV2 to TRBJ1-1; D call uncertain. The CDR3 runs to 12 residues. V lost 4 bases, J lost 3 bases, and 6 bases lay in between. The germline V gene has CDR1 SNHLY and CDR2 FYNNEI. CDR3 amino acids: CASSGSYTEAFF. The DNA for the CDR3 is TGTGCCAGCAGTGGGTCTTACACTGAAGCTTTCTTT.

J is TRBJ2-7 and V is TRBV7-9; 8 bases are a match to TRBD1. From germline, CDR1 is SEHNR and CDR2 FQNEAQ (reference sequence). The CDR3 runs 14 residues. After removal of 2 bases from V and 7 bases from J, the junction contained 7 bases not matched to a gene. The CDR3 sequence: CASSLLGQGLEQYF. The CDR3, as DNA: TGTGCCAGCAGCTTACTTGGACAGGGCTTGGAGCAGTACTTC.

This clone occurred a few times. This sequence joins TRBV6-1 and TRBJ1-1, with TRBD1 as a possible D gene (5 bases). CDR1 MNHNS and CDR2 SASEGT come from the germline V gene. V was pared by 5 bases and J by 1 base, with 11 bases between. CDR3 length: 14 amino acids. As DNA, the CDR3 is TGTGCCAGCAGTCCTCCGGGGCGGAACACTGAAGCTTTCTTT. Its protein is CASSPPGRNTEAFF.

The chain is built from TRBV7-2 and TRBJ2-7; 9 bases match TRBD1. V lost 3 bases, J lost 4 bases, and 7 bases stayed unmatched. This CDR3 comprises 15 residues. CDR1 and CDR2 from the germline V gene are SGHTA and FQGNSA. The CDR3 DNA sequence: TGTGCCAGCAGCTTGCGGACAGGGGAGGGGTACGAGCAGTACTTC. It is translated as CASSLRTGEGYEQYF. Complete variable domain (other parts from reference TRBV7-2 and TRBJ2-7): GAGVSQSPSNKVTEKGKDVELRCDPISGHTALYWYRQSLGQGLEFLIYFQGNSAPDKSGLPSDRFSAERTGGSVSTLTIQRTQQEDSAVYLCASSLRTGEGYEQYFGPGTRLTVT.

The genes are TRBV10-3 and TRBJ1-2; D perhaps matches TRBD1 (5 bases). Between the trimmed V and J ends, which lost 3 bases and 8 bases, there was a span of 19 bases. Germline lookup yields CDR1 ENHRY and CDR2 SYGVKD. CDR3 length: 15 residues. CDR3: CAISDVTGRNAGYTF. The CDR3 DNA sequence: TGTGCCATCAGTGATGTAACGGGGCGGAACGCGGGCTACACCTTC.

The chain employs TRBV6-1 and TRBJ2-3, with unresolved D. Trimming took 5 bases from V and 1 from J, leaving 7 bases between them. Germline-derived CDR1 and CDR2 are MNHNS and SASEGT. The CDR3 contains 13 residues. CDR3: CASSMARTDTQYF. CDR3 DNA sequence: TGTGCCAGCAGTATGGCCCGCACAGATACGCAGTATTTT.

The V call is TRBV28, the J call TRBJ2-1; 7 bases fit TRBD2. The trim removed 6 bases at V and 8 bases at J, leaving 10 bases unmatched. Germline V gene sequence: CDR1 MDHEN, CDR2 SYDVKM. The CDR3 has 14 residues. The CDR3 coding sequence is TGTGCCAGCAGCTCCGGTCGACTAGCATATGAGCAGTTCTTC. It specifies CASSSGRLAYEQFF.

The CDR3 bases are TGTGCCAGCAGGGTGGGCGGGAGAGGGTACAATGAGCAGTTCTTC. Protein: CASRVGGRGYNEQFF. This chain links TRBV7-9 with TRBJ2-1; 7 bases fit TRBD2. Germline CDR1 and CDR2: SEHNR and FQNEAQ (reference sequence). The J segment lost 4 bases and the V segment lost 6 bases, leaving 9 bases of the junction unmatched. The CDR3 totals 15 residues.

The rearrangement joins TRBV5-4 to TRBJ2-1; 7 nucleotides align to TRBD2. V lost 4 bases, J lost 0 bases, and 7 bases stayed unmatched. Germline V gives CDR1 SGHNT, CDR2 YYREEE (reference sequence). The CDR3 length is 16 residues. The DNA for the CDR3 is TGTGCCAGCAGCGCCACTCGCGGGGGCTCCTACAATGAGCAGTTCTTC. It encodes CASSATRGGSYNEQFF. Drawing the rest from reference TRBV5-4 and TRBJ2-1, the complete variable domain is ETGVTQSPTHLIKTRGQQVTLRCSSQSGHNTVSWYQQALGQGPQFIFQYYREEENGRGNFPPRFSGLQFPNYSSELNVNALELDDSALYLCASSATRGGSYNEQFFGPGTRLTVL.

This clone was seen more than once but under ten times. The chain combines TRBV28 with TRBJ2-7; 11 bases are shared with TRBD2. This CDR3 is 14 amino acids long. The germline gives CDR1 MDHEN, CDR2 SYDVKM. J gave up 2 bases and V 5 bases, and 2 bases lay outside the gene matches. The CDR3 here is CASSPTSGTYEQYF. The DNA for the CDR3 is TGTGCCAGCAGTCCGACTAGCGGGACCTACGAGCAGTACTTC.

The V and J genes are TRBV30 and TRBJ1-6, with TRBD1 as a possible D gene (5 bases). V lost 3 bases, J lost 4 bases, and 13 bases lay in between. The V gene's germline CDR1 is GTSNPN and CDR2 SVGIG (reference sequence). The CDR3 contains 15 residues. Written as DNA, the CDR3 is TGTGCCTGGAGGAATGGGGCGTATTATAATTCACCCCTCCACTTT. Residues: CAWRNGAYYNSPLHF.

The sample holds one count of this clone. This rearrangement joins TRBV6-5 to TRBJ1-2; perhaps TRBD1 as D (6 bases). Deletions cut 9 bases from V and 2 bases from J, with 10 bases between. Germline V gives CDR1 MNHEY, CDR2 SVGAGI. CDR3 size: 12 residues. This CDR3 reads CASTGQNYGYTF. DNA for the CDR3: TGTGCCAGTACTGGACAGAACTATGGCTACACCTTC.

The chain combines TRBV5-1 with TRBJ2-7, with 7 nucleotides matching TRBD1. The germline CDR1 and CDR2 sequences are SGHRS and YFSETQ. V trimming: 4 bases; J trimming: 6 bases; junction bases outside the gene matches: 4. The CDR3 extends over 12 amino acids. The CDR3 region is CASSQGGAEQYF. The CDR3 DNA is TGCGCCAGCAGCCAAGGGGGCGCCGAGCAGTACTTC.

On this clone itself: Other DNA sequences from this sample encode an identical CDR3 as well. V and J are TRBV5-4 and TRBJ2-3, with 7 bases that match TRBD2. Germline V gene lookup returns CDR1 SGHNT and CDR2 YYREEE (reference sequence). The CDR3 sequence is 16 residues long. The V segment lost 0 bases and the J segment 0 bases; nucleotides outside the gene matches: 4. CDR3 sequence reads: CASSLDLAVSTDTQYF. The CDR3 DNA sequence: TGTGCCAGCAGCTTGGACCTAGCGGTTAGCACAGATACGCAGTATTTT.

This rearrangement joins TRBV30 to TRBJ1-6; 7 nucleotides align to TRBD1. V was pared by 0 bases and J by 10 bases, with 6 bases of the junction left unmatched. The V gene's germline CDR1 is GTSNPN and CDR2 SVGIG (reference sequence). The CDR3 totals 14 residues. CDR3: CAWSVQGIGSPLHF. The CDR3 DNA reads TGTGCCTGGAGTGTACAGGGGATTGGGTCACCCCTCCACTTT. Using reference TRBV30 and TRBJ1-6 for the parts outside the CDR3, the full variable domain is SQTIHQWPATLVQPVGSPLSLECTVEGTSNPNLYWYRQAAGRGLQLLFYSVGIGQISSEVPQNLSASRPQDRQFILSSKKLLLSDSGFYLCAWSVQGIGSPLHFGNGTRLTVT.

This chain links TRBV7-3 with TRBJ2-1, with 9 bases matching TRBD2. V shed 2 bases and J 3 bases; nucleotides not matched to a gene: 8. Germline CDR1 SGHTA, CDR2 FQGTGA. The CDR3 sequence is 17 residues long. The CDR3, as DNA: TGTGCCAGCAGCTTAGGGCTTGCGGGAGGGGTCTACAATGAGCAGTTCTTC. Protein sequence: CASSLGLAGGVYNEQFF.